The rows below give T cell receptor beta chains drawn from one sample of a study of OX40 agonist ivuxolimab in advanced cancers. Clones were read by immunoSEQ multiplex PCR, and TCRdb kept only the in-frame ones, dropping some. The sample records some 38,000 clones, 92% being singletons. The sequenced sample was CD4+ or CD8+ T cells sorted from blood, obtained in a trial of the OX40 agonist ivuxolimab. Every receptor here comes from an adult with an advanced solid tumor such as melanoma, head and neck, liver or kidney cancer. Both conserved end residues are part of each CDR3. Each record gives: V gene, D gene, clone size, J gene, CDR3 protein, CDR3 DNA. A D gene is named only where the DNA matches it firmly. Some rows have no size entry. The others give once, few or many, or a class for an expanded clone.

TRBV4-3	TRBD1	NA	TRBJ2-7	CASSQDGTGSEQYF	TGCGCCAGCAGCCAAGACGGGACAGGTAGTGAGCAGTACTTC
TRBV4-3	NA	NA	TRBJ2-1	CASSQDEVGDEQFF	TGCGCCAGCAGCCAAGATGAGGTTGGGGATGAGCAGTTCTTC
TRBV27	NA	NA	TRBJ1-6	CASSVGQSSYNSPLHF	TGTGCCAGCAGTGTTGGACAGAGCTCCTATAATTCACCCCTCCACTTT
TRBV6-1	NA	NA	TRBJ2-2	CASLESTGELFF	TGTGCCAGCCTTGAAAGCACCGGGGAGCTGTTTTTT
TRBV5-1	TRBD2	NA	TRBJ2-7	CASSSPGLAAHYEQYF	TGCGCCAGCAGTTCCCCGGGACTAGCGGCACATTACGAGCAGTACTTC
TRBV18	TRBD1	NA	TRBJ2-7	CASSSGTGIVEQYF	TGTGCCAGCTCATCCGGGACAGGGATAGTCGAGCAGTACTTC
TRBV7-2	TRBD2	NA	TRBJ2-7	CASSSIITSGSYEQYF	TGTGCCAGCAGCTCCATCATAACTAGCGGATCCTACGAGCAGTACTTC
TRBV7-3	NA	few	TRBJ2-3	CASSYSGDTDTQYF	TGTGCCAGCAGCTATTCAGGGGACACAGATACGCAGTATTTT
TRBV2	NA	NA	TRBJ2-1	CANDQRLSNEQFF	TGTGCCAACGACCAAAGGCTGAGTAATGAGCAGTTCTTC
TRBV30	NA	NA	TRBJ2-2	CAWSKGHNTGELFF	TGTGCCTGGAGTAAGGGACATAACACCGGGGAGCTGTTTTTT
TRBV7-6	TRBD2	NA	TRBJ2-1	CASSLTPGLASEQFF	TGTGCCAGCAGCTTAACCCCGGGACTAGCAAGTGAGCAGTTCTTC
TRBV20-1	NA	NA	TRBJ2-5	CSVSLGETQYF	TGCAGTGTTTCCCTAGGGGAGACCCAGTACTTC
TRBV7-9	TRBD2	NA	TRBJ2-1	CASSPAWTSSYNEQFF	TGTGCCAGCAGCCCGGCATGGACTAGCTCCTACAATGAGCAGTTCTTC
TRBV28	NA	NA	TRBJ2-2	CASSSTAARGELFF	TGTGCCAGCAGTTCCACAGCGGCTAGGGGGGAGCTGTTTTTT
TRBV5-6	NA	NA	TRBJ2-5	CASSPNTGYVETQYF	TGTGCCAGCAGCCCAAACACAGGGTATGTCGAGACCCAGTACTTC
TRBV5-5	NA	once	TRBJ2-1	CASSLMAGNNEQFF	TGTGCCAGCAGCTTGATGGCAGGGAACAATGAGCAGTTCTTC
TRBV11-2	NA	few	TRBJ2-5	CASSFGLAQETQYF	TGTGCCAGCAGCTTTGGGCTAGCACAAGAGACCCAGTACTTC
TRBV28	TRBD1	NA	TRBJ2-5	CASSRPGGQGGRETQYF	TGTGCCAGCAGTCGGCCTGGTGGACAGGGAGGTAGGGAGACCCAGTACTTC
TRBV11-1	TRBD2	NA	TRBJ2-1	CASTGSRAQREKQFF	TGTGCCAGCACCGGGTCGAGGGCCCAGCGGGAAAAGCAGTTCTTC
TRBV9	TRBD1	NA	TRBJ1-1	CASSGTGDLNTEAFF	TGTGCCAGCAGCGGGACAGGGGACTTGAACACTGAAGCTTTCTTT
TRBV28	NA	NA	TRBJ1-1	CASSFVLGAMNTEAFF	TGTGCCAGCAGTTTTGTATTAGGGGCAATGAACACTGAAGCTTTCTTT
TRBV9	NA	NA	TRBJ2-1	CASSVTGQVYNEQFF	TGTGCCAGCAGCGTAACGGGGCAAGTCTACAATGAGCAGTTCTTC
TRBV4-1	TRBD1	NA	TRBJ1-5	CASSQETGSRPQHF	TGCGCCAGCAGCCAAGAGACAGGGAGTCGGCCCCAGCATTTT
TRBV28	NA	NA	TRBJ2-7	CASSSSARDTYEQYF	TGTGCCAGCAGTTCTTCCGCGCGGGATACCTACGAGCAGTACTTC
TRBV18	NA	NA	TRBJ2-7	CASSPGHEQYF	TGTGCCAGCTCACCGGGTCACGAGCAGTACTTC